This T cell receptor beta chain stems from a study of CD8+ T cells in alopecia areata. The CDR3 covers 15 residues. In germline, CDR1 is NSQYPW, CDR2 LRSPGD (reference sequence). Trimming stripped 3 bases from V and 4 bases from J, with 10 bases between. Study-wide points: Between patients, shared TCR sequences were less clear than in mice. This was possibly due in part to HLA diversity in the patient population.

This clone was seen a handful of times. Antigen unknown. The database protein in TCRdb disagrees with the DNA translation at residue 12; the sequence shown here was translated from the DNA. The gene names here belong to mouse. The read ends 3 residues before the CDR3 terminus; that terminus is restored from the germline J gene. Extracted RNA was reverse transcribed, and the resulting cDNA served as sequencing template. Only in-frame clones appear in the TCRdb table, and some are missing; sequencing was by immunoSEQ multiplex PCR. The sample holds about 110,000 clones, and no clone turns up only once. The J gene is TRBJ1-6, the V gene TRBV1; perhaps TRBD1 as D (5 bases). TRBJ1-6 is recorded as an ORF, its role being uncertain. The sequenced sample consisted of lesional skin. The source of this sequence is a C3H/HeJ mouse with alopecia areata. The strain is characterized by the MHC haplotype H2-k. CDR3 loop: CTCSAETAYNSPLYF. The sequenced CDR3 bases are TGCACCTGCAGTGCTGAGACAGCATATAATTCGCCC.